What follows are 26 T cell receptor beta chains derived from one specimen sequenced in a study of OX40 agonist ivuxolimab in advanced cancers. The method was immunoSEQ multiplex PCR; TCRdb's version includes in-frame clones alone and lacks a portion of them. The table shows about 50,000 clones, with roughly 90% occurring only once. Sequenced here: CD4+ or CD8+ T cells sorted from blood, sampled in a trial of the OX40 agonist ivuxolimab. The source is an adult with an advanced solid tumor such as melanoma, head and neck, liver or kidney cancer.

This clone was found once. The V call is TRBV7-3, the J call TRBJ2-1; D may be TRBD2 (5 bases). Germline lookup yields CDR1 SGHTA and CDR2 FQGTGA. Trimming removed 2 bases from V and 7 bases from J, with 6 bases in between. CDR3 length: 12 amino acids. The CDR3 nucleotides are TGTGCCAGCAGCTTAGAGGGAAATGAGCAGTTCTTC. It yields the protein CASSLEGNEQFF.

This chain joins TRBV6-6 and TRBJ1-1, with D tentatively TRBD1 (5 bases). V gave up 2 bases and J gave up 0 bases, with 10 bases separating them. CDR3 length: 15 amino acids. CDR1 is MNHNY and CDR2 is SVGAGI in the germline V gene (reference sequence). The CDR3 sequence is CASSYRGAMNTEAFF. DNA of the CDR3: TGTGCCAGCAGTTACCGTGGGGCCATGAACACTGAAGCTTTCTTT.

The V gene is TRBV6-1, the J gene TRBJ2-7; 12 bases fit TRBD2. Germline lookup yields CDR1 MNHNS and CDR2 SASEGT. CDR3 length: 16 residues. The V and J ends lost 1 base and 7 bases, in that order; junction bases with no gene match: 8. The CDR3 DNA follows: TGTGCCAGCAGTGAAGGGCGACTAGCGGGAGCTGAAGAGCAGTACTTC. It is translated as CASSEGRLAGAEEQYF.

This chain links TRBV7-8 with TRBJ2-2; D is perhaps TRBD1 (6 bases). The germline V and J ends were trimmed by 6 bases and 5 bases, with 16 bases remaining between them. In germline, CDR1 is SGHVS, CDR2 FQNEAQ. The CDR3 extends over 15 amino acids. The DNA for the CDR3 is TGTGCCAGCAGTTACAGGGATATGGGGACCGGGGAGCTGTTTTTT. Translation: CASSYRDMGTGELFF.

This chain uses TRBV6-4 with TRBJ2-3; 9 bases are a match to TRBD2. V lost 4 bases to trimming and J lost 5 bases; unmatched junction nucleotides: 10. This CDR3 comprises 16 residues. From germline, CDR1 is MRHNA and CDR2 SNTAGT. CDR3 residues: CASSALSGSGVDTQYF. DNA of the CDR3: TGTGCCAGCAGTGCCCTTAGCGGGAGTGGGGTAGATACGCAGTATTTT.

This clone was observed a single time. The gene calls are TRBV6-5 and TRBJ1-1; D unclear. The CDR3 is 14 amino acids. V dropped 0 bases and J dropped 2 bases, with 7 bases sitting between them. CDR1 MNHEY and CDR2 SVGAGI come from the germline V gene. The CDR3 region has the DNA TGTGCCAGCAGTTACTCGCGGACTAACACTGAAGCTTTCTTT. Translating gives CASSYSRTNTEAFF.

The table lists this clone with a count of one. This chain uses TRBV18 with TRBJ2-2, with TRBD1 identical over 9 bases. CDR1 and CDR2 (germline): KGHSH, LQKENI. This CDR3 region has 17 residues. V shed 2 bases, J shed 2 bases, and the junction held 6 bases outside the gene matches. The CDR3 region has the DNA TGTGCCAGCTCACCAAGCCCGGGACAGGGTAACACCGGGGAGCTGTTTTTT. It codes for CASSPSPGQGNTGELFF.

Written as DNA, the CDR3 is TGTGCTAGTGGTTTGGTGCTAGGGGAAAGGAAGAGTGAGCAGTTCTTC. Its protein is CASGLVLGERKSEQFF. The rearrangement uses TRBV12-5 and TRBJ2-1; the D gene is possibly TRBD1 (5 bases). Germline CDR1 reads LGHNT; CDR2 reads FRNRAP. The CDR3 contains 16 residues. Deletions cut 0 bases from V and 9 bases from J, with 18 bases between.

This rearrangement joins TRBV5-6 to TRBJ1-1; TRBD1 might be the D (5 bases). CDR3 length: 15 amino acids. Germline V lookup: CDR1 SGHDT, CDR2 YYEEEE. Between the trimmed V and J ends, which lost 4 bases and 8 bases, there was a span of 21 bases. The CDR3 nucleotides are TGTGCCAGCAGCCCCCGGACATTGAAATACCGAGAAGCTTTCTTT. It is translated as CASSPRTLKYREAFF.

The chain employs TRBV9 and TRBJ1-1; 11 nucleotides agree with TRBD1. CDR3 length: 18 residues. The junction had 7 bases not matched to a gene; V was cut back by 0 bases and J by 0 bases. In germline, CDR1 is SGDLS, CDR2 YYNGEE. The CDR3 sequence is CASSVAGGTGGMNTEAFF. For the CDR3, the DNA is TGTGCCAGCAGCGTAGCTGGTGGGACAGGGGGTATGAACACTGAAGCTTTCTTT.

The chain has TRBV7-3 and TRBJ2-3; 7 bases agree with TRBD2. The CDR3 covers 15 residues. Germline V lookup: CDR1 SGHTA, CDR2 FQGTGA. V dropped 2 bases and J dropped 8; count of bases not matched to a gene: 10. The CDR3 here is CASSLGLAEAATQYF. CDR3 sequence (DNA): TGTGCCAGCAGCTTAGGCCTAGCGGAGGCGGCTACGCAGTATTTT.

The gene calls are TRBV6-5 and TRBJ2-7; 12 bases fit TRBD2. Unmatched junction bases numbered 6, after V lost 2 bases and J lost 7 bases. Germline-derived CDR1 and CDR2 are MNHEY and SVGAGI. The CDR3 is 15 residues long. This CDR3 reads CASSYRRLAGGEQYF. CDR3 in DNA: TGTGCCAGCAGTTACCGTCGGCTAGCGGGAGGGGAGCAGTACTTC.

The chain carries TRBV7-8 and TRBJ2-1; TRBD2 matches at 7 bases. This CDR3 has 15 amino acids. Per the germline V gene, CDR1 is SGHVS and CDR2 is FQNEAQ. Losses at the gene ends were 5 bases for V and 9 bases for J; bases not matched to a gene: 13. The CDR3 DNA reads as TGTGCCAGCAGCGATCAGGGCGGGAGTCGTACTGAGCAGTTCTTC. It encodes CASSDQGGSRTEQFF.

The V gene is TRBV5-1, the J gene TRBJ1-2; D gene unclear. Germline CDR1 SGHRS, CDR2 YFSETQ. The CDR3 covers 15 residues. V lost 0 bases and J lost 2, with 11 bases in between. CDR3 in amino acids: CASSLGSVLNYGYTF. CDR3 nucleotides: TGCGCCAGCAGCTTGGGGTCCGTCCTGAACTATGGCTACACCTTC. Drawing the rest from reference TRBV5-1 and TRBJ1-2, the complete variable domain is KAGVTQTPRYLIKTRGQQVTLSCSPISGHRSVSWYQQTPGQGLQFLFEYFSETQRNKGNFPGRFSGRQFSNSRSEMNVSTLELGDSALYLCASSLGSVLNYGYTFGSGTRLTVV.

This clone was counted a single time. J is TRBJ2-3 and V is TRBV19; D possibly uses TRBD1 or TRBD2 (7 bases each). With 6 bases removed from V and 3 bases from J, the gap between germline ends came to 16 bases. CDR1 and CDR2 from the germline V gene are LNHDA and SQIVND (reference sequence). The CDR3 sequence is 15 residues long. Written as DNA, the CDR3 is TGTGCCAGTAGCCCAGGGGGGGGGCGGACAGATACGCAGTATTTT. Its protein product is CASSPGGGRTDTQYF.

V and J are TRBV11-2 and TRBJ2-1; possible D gene TRBD1, 5 bases. The CDR3 runs to 12 residues. V lost 4 bases and J lost 13, with 14 bases in between. Germline V lookup: CDR1 SGHAT, CDR2 FQNNGV. This CDR3 is CASSSQGADQFF. The CDR3 nucleotides read TGTGCCAGCAGCTCTCAAGGGGCGGATCAGTTCTTC.

The V call is TRBV11-2, the J call TRBJ2-7, with 11 positions matching TRBD1. The CDR3 length is 17 residues. The trim removed 5 bases at V and 4 bases at J, leaving 13 bases unmatched. The germline gives CDR1 SGHAT, CDR2 FQNNGV. The CDR3 bases are TGTGCCAGCAGCACAACCAATCGGACAGGGGGCTGGTACGAGCAGTACTTC. Its protein product is CASSTTNRTGGWYEQYF.

The chain joins TRBV28 to TRBJ2-5; possibly TRBD2 for D (7 bases). The CDR3 consists of 12 residues. Germline V gene sequence: CDR1 MDHEN, CDR2 SYDVKM. Trimming took 6 bases from V and 7 from J, leaving 12 bases between them. CDR3 region: CASRWGGATQYF. The CDR3 DNA reads TGTGCCAGCAGATGGGGGGGCGCGACCCAGTACTTC.

Only a few counts were recorded for this clone. The chain recombines TRBV7-2 with TRBJ1-2; 8 bases agree with TRBD1. The CDR3 has 13 residues. J gave up 8 bases and V 5 bases, and 7 bases lay outside the gene matches. Looked up from germline, CDR1 is SGHTA and CDR2 is FQGNSA. The CDR3 nucleotides are TGTGCCAGCAGCCCGCGGACAGGGAAAGGCTACACCTTC. Translating gives CASSPRTGKGYTF.

CDR3 nucleotides: TGTGCCAGCAGCTTGGGACTAGCGGGTTATACGCAGTATTTT. Protein sequence: CASSLGLAGYTQYF. The J gene is TRBJ2-3, the V gene TRBV5-4; 10 bases match TRBD2. Trimming at V came to 0 bases and at J to 7 bases, leaving 2 bases not matched to a gene. Germline V lookup: CDR1 SGHNT, CDR2 YYREEE (reference sequence). The CDR3 has 14 amino acids. The full variable domain, with the rest looked up from reference TRBV5-4 and TRBJ2-3, is ETGVTQSPTHLIKTRGQQVTLRCSSQSGHNTVSWYQQALGQGPQFIFQYYREEENGRGNFPPRFSGLQFPNYSSELNVNALELDDSALYLCASSLGLAGYTQYFGPGTRLTVL.

The chain uses TRBV28 and TRBJ2-4; 12 bases are shared with TRBD2. V lost 3 bases, J lost 1 base, and 16 bases stayed unmatched. Germline loops: CDR1 MDHEN, CDR2 SYDVKM. This CDR3 spans 21 amino acids. CDR3 amino acids: CASSFELLAGGPLGAKNIQYF. The CDR3 coding sequence is TGTGCCAGCAGTTTCGAACTTCTAGCGGGAGGGCCTTTGGGGGCCAAAAACATTCAGTACTTC. The full variable domain, in which reference TRBV28 and TRBJ2-4 provide the parts outside the CDR3, is DVKVTQSSRYLVKRTGEKVFLECVQDMDHENMFWYRQDPGLGLRLIYFSYDVKMKEKGDIPEGYSVSREKKERFSLILESASTNQTSMYLCASSFELLAGGPLGAKNIQYFGAGTRLSVL.

This rearrangement joins TRBV27 to TRBJ1-2; D gene uncertain. V was pared by 5 bases and J by 5 bases, with 12 bases between. Germline V gives CDR1 MNHEY, CDR2 SMNVEV (reference sequence). The CDR3 length is 13 residues. CDR3 nucleotides: TGTGCCAGCAGTCCGGACCGAACATATGGCTACACCTTC. Its translation is CASSPDRTYGYTF.

The rearrangement links TRBV7-8 to TRBJ1-5, with D unclear. Germline V lookup: CDR1 SGHVS, CDR2 FQNEAQ. The CDR3 is made up of 14 amino acids. V lost 3 bases to trimming and J lost 7 bases, with 13 bases between them. In DNA form, the CDR3 reads TGTGCCAGCAGCTTGTCGGATTCTAAACAGCCCCAGCATTTT. Protein: CASSLSDSKQPQHF.

This rearrangement joins TRBV5-1 to TRBJ2-7; D ambiguous. V was shortened by 4 bases and J by 5 bases, with 10 bases between the two germline ends. The germline V gene encodes CDR1 SGHRS and CDR2 YFSETQ. This CDR3 spans 12 amino acids. CDR3 sequence reads: CASSAQSNEQYF. DNA of the CDR3: TGCGCCAGCAGCGCCCAATCCAACGAGCAGTACTTC.

The chain couples TRBV6-1 to TRBJ2-2; D tentatively reads TRBD1 or TRBD2 (5 bases each). CDR3 size: 13 residues. Germline assignment: CDR1 MNHNS and CDR2 SASEGT. Trimming took 5 bases from V and 6 from J, leaving 10 bases between them. CDR3 DNA sequence: TGTGCCAGCAGTATTTCGGGACCCGGGGAGCTGTTTTTT. It encodes CASSISGPGELFF.

This clone was seen only once. This sample includes further DNA sequences coding for the same CDR3. The rearrangement uses TRBV5-1 and TRBJ2-4, with D tentatively TRBD2 (5 bases). Trimming left V 4 bases short and J 0 bases short, with 11 bases between. Germline V CDR1 and CDR2: SGHRS, YFSETQ. There are 15 residues in the CDR3. The CDR3 coding sequence is TGCGCCAGCAGCCCGGGGTCAGGAGCCAAAAACATTCAGTACTTC. Its translation is CASSPGSGAKNIQYF.